These 22 T cell receptor beta chains originate from one sample sequenced in a study of CD8 T cells in ankylosing spondylitis. TCRdb independently ran MiXCR on the 5' RACE reads; one entry per CDR3 protein. The data show about 69,000 distinct CDR3 sequences, approximately 5% seen once. Specimen: blood, either unsorted or a sorted T cell fraction (not recorded which). The receptors originated from a male donor with ankylosing spondylitis or in good health (not recorded which).

This clonotype has ten or more counts. The genes are TRBV7-2 and TRBJ2-2; D remains unclear. The germline CDR1 and CDR2 sequences are SGHTA and FQGNSA. Trimming stripped 1 base from V and 6 bases from J, with 15 bases between. This CDR3 contains 16 residues. DNA for the CDR3: TGTGCCAGCAGCTTAGGACGGGCAGAACTATCCGGGGAGCTGTTTTTT. Its translation: CASSLGRAELSGELFF.

This clonotype was detected ten times or more. The gene calls are TRBV20-1 and TRBJ2-3; 9 bases line up with TRBD2. The CDR3 consists of 14 residues. CDR1 DFQATT and CDR2 SNEGSKA come from the germline V gene (reference sequence). The J segment lost 4 bases and the V segment lost 4 bases, leaving 6 bases of the junction unmatched. The CDR3 sequence is CSATAGGTADTQYF. DNA of the CDR3: TGCAGTGCTACGGCGGGGGGGACGGCAGATACGCAGTATTTT.

This clonotype was seen many times. J is TRBJ2-3 and V is TRBV27; D gene unclear. V lost 1 base, J lost 0 bases, and 11 bases lay in between. The CDR3 is 16 residues long. Per the germline V gene, CDR1 is MNHEY and CDR2 is SMNVEV (reference sequence). The CDR3 DNA is TGTGCCAGCAGTTTATGGGCCACCGCCAGCACAGATACGCAGTATTTT. Protein: CASSLWATASTDTQYF.

This clonotype has at least ten counts. This chain connects TRBV12-3 or TRBV12-4 to TRBJ2-1; D gene uncertain. V shed 3 bases and J shed 6 bases, with 6 bases lying between them. The CDR3 runs 12 residues. The CDR3 loop is CASSFIGNEQFF. The CDR3 nucleotides are TGTGCCAGCAGTTTCATTGGCAATGAGCAGTTCTTC.

This clonotype was counted at least ten times. V and J are TRBV6-1 and TRBJ2-1; no clear D gene. The CDR3 extends over 14 amino acids. The germline CDR1 and CDR2 sequences are MNHNS and SASEGT. Trimming cost V 0 bases and J 12 bases, with 15 bases left between them. The chain's CDR3 is CASSEAVGHNTQFF. DNA of the CDR3: TGTGCCAGCAGTGAAGCTGTAGGGCACAACACGCAGTTCTTC.

This clonotype was detected many times. The rearrangement joins TRBV7-3 to TRBJ1-1; 8 bases line up with TRBD1. Germline assignment: CDR1 SGHTA and CDR2 FQGTGA. This CDR3 region has 16 residues. J gave up 1 base and V 5 bases, and 9 bases lay outside the gene matches. CDR3 protein: CASSRDRGVGNTEAFF. In DNA, the CDR3 is TGTGCCAGCAGCCGCGACAGGGGAGTGGGGAACACTGAAGCTTTCTTT. Full variable domain (missing parts from reference TRBV7-3 and TRBJ1-1): GAGVSQTPSNKVTEKGKYVELRCDPISGHTALYWYRQSLGQGPEFLIYFQGTGAADDSGLPNDRFFAVRPEGSVSTLKIQRTERGDSAVYLCASSRDRGVGNTEAFFGQGTRLTVV.

There are a few counts of this clonotype. V is TRBV2 and J is TRBJ2-1; a weak D match, TRBD2 (6 bases). Germline V gene sequence: CDR1 SNHLY, CDR2 FYNNEI. CDR3 length: 13 amino acids. With 3 bases removed from V and 8 bases from J, the gap between germline ends came to 11 bases. CDR3 bases: TGTGCCAGCAGTGAGGAGGGGAGCCATGAGCAGTTCTTC. This codes for CASSEEGSHEQFF.

CDR3 amino acids: CASSPSTLAYQETQYF. The CDR3 DNA sequence: TGTGCCAGCAGTCCCTCGACACTAGCGTACCAAGAGACCCAGTACTTC. The chain links TRBV12-3 or TRBV12-4 to TRBJ2-5, with 7 bases lining up with TRBD2. The ends lost 5 bases at V and 0 bases at J; junction bases unmatched: 9. The CDR3 contains 16 residues.

Ten or more counts support this clonotype. The V gene is TRBV29-1, the J gene TRBJ2-7, with 7 bases aligning to TRBD1. V shed 3 bases, J shed 3 bases, and the junction held 5 bases outside the gene matches. CDR1 is SQVTM and CDR2 is ANQGSEA in the germline V gene. This CDR3 has 13 residues. The CDR3 nucleotides read TGCAGCGTTGAGATGGGACAGTTCTACGAGCAGTACTTC. Protein sequence: CSVEMGQFYEQYF.

The sample holds many counts of this clonotype. The chain joins TRBV5-1 to TRBJ2-1, with TRBD2 matching 7 bases. V dropped 4 bases and J dropped 7; count of bases not matched to a gene: 8. Germline CDR1 reads SGHRS; CDR2 reads YFSETQ. CDR3 length: 14 amino acids. CDR3 in amino acids: CASSLSTSLNEQFF. In nucleotides, the CDR3 is TGCGCCAGCAGCCTTTCGACTAGCCTTAATGAGCAGTTCTTC.

This clonotype was picked up many times. The chain couples TRBV20-1 to TRBJ1-5, with D perhaps matching TRBD1 (5 bases). Germline V lookup: CDR1 DFQATT, CDR2 SNEGSKA (reference sequence). The CDR3 is 15 residues long. V was clipped by 6 bases and J by 5 bases, with 20 bases between them. The CDR3 loop reads CSAIQIDSNYQPQHF. CDR3 in DNA: TGCAGTGCCATTCAAATCGACAGCAACTATCAGCCCCAGCATTTT.

This clonotype was observed many times. In nucleotides, the CDR3 is TGCAGTGCTGGGGGGGAGGCAGACTACGAGCAGTACTTC. Translated, it gives CSAGGEADYEQYF. The V and J genes are TRBV20-1 and TRBJ2-7; TRBD2 aligns across 7 bases. J lost 3 bases, V lost 5 bases, and 7 bases had no gene match. The CDR3 is 13 residues long. Germline V lookup: CDR1 DFQATT, CDR2 SNEGSKA (reference sequence).

This clonotype was detected ten times or more. V is TRBV20-1 and J is TRBJ2-5; D unresolved. This CDR3 contains 11 residues. Trimming removed 8 bases at V and 3 bases at J, with 10 bases between. Germline loops: CDR1 DFQATT, CDR2 SNEGSKA (reference sequence). This CDR3 is CSTRFEETQYF. The CDR3 nucleotides are TGCAGTACAAGGTTTGAAGAGACCCAGTACTTC.

This clonotype was seen many times. This chain joins TRBV3-1 and TRBJ2-1, with 7 bases identical to TRBD2. After removal of 2 bases from V and 12 bases from J, the junction contained 7 bases not matched to a gene. CDR1 and CDR2 from the germline V gene are LGHDT and YNNKEL (reference sequence). The CDR3 sequence is 13 residues long. CDR3 loop: CASSQNKRGRQFF. As DNA, the CDR3 is TGTGCCAGCAGCCAAAATAAGCGGGGCCGGCAGTTCTTC.

This clonotype was detected ten times or more. The CDR3 region is CASSLGGGSNYGYTF. The CDR3 bases are TGTGCCAGCAGCTTAGGAGGGGGCAGTAACTATGGCTACACCTTC. The genes are TRBV7-2 and TRBJ1-2; 7 nucleotides agree with TRBD1. CDR3 length equals 15 residues. Germline-derived CDR1 and CDR2 are SGHTA and FQGNSA. After removal of 1 base from V and 1 base from J, the junction contained 3 bases not matched to a gene.

This clonotype was observed many times. CDR3: CASSQDRNPWDEQYF. The CDR3 DNA reads TGTGCCAGCAGCCAAGACAGGAATCCGTGGGACGAGCAGTACTTC. V and J are TRBV3-1 and TRBJ2-7; no definite D call. V gave up 0 bases and J gave up 5 bases, with 14 bases separating them. This CDR3 contains 15 residues. Germline lookup yields CDR1 LGHDT and CDR2 YNNKEL (reference sequence).

This clonotype was counted ten times or more. This chain joins TRBV20-1 and TRBJ1-6; no reliable D call. This CDR3 has 12 amino acids. CDR1 and CDR2 from the germline V gene are DFQATT and SNEGSKA (reference sequence). Trimming took off 0 bases at V and 10 bases at J, with 7 bases between the two ends. This CDR3 is CSARDVGSPLHF. CDR3 sequence (DNA): TGCAGTGCTAGAGATGTAGGCTCACCCCTCCACTTT.

This clonotype was recorded many times. This chain links TRBV12-3 or TRBV12-4 with TRBJ1-5, with TRBD1 as a possible D gene (5 bases). The CDR3 consists of 14 residues. Trimming left V 8 bases short and J 4 bases short, with 15 bases between. The CDR3 DNA sequence: TGTGCCAGCTCTTGGGACGGGATGAATCAGCCCCAGCATTTT. Residues: CASSWDGMNQPQHF.

At least ten counts were recorded for this clonotype. The chain uses TRBV14 and TRBJ1-3; TRBD1 matches at 8 bases. The CDR3 has 15 amino acids. Germline loops: CDR1 SGHDN, CDR2 FVKESK. V was pared by 10 bases and J by 0 bases, with 8 bases of the junction left unmatched. The CDR3 nucleotides read TGTGCCACCGCGGACAGGGTATTCTCTGGAAACACCATATATTTT. It codes for CATADRVFSGNTIYF.

This clonotype has at least ten counts. CDR3 residues: CASSGQMTGGTQYF. The CDR3 nucleotides read TGTGCCAGCAGCGGACAAATGACGGGGGGGACGCAGTATTTT. The chain couples TRBV9 to TRBJ2-3, with 8 bases matching TRBD2. CDR1 SGDLS and CDR2 YYNGEE come from the germline V gene. This CDR3 has 14 residues. J was trimmed by 9 bases and V by 3 bases; bases with no gene match: 9.

The sample holds many counts of this clonotype. The chain is built from TRBV7-3 and TRBJ2-2; TRBD2 might be the D (6 bases). V shed 5 bases and J shed 0 bases, with 10 bases lying between them. Germline CDR1 and CDR2: SGHTA and FQGTGA. The CDR3 contains 15 residues. DNA of the CDR3: TGTGCCAGCAGCCCGGGACTCGCGAACACCGGGGAGCTGTTTTTT. Translation gives CASSPGLANTGELFF.

In its sample, this clonotype was seen many times. V and J are TRBV12-3 or TRBV12-4 and TRBJ2-5; 8 positions agree with TRBD2. The V and J ends lost 5 bases and 4 bases, in that order; junction bases with no gene match: 6. The CDR3 runs to 14 residues. CDR3 protein: CASSTGRGVETQYF. CDR3 sequence (DNA): TGTGCCAGCAGTACCGGGAGGGGGGTAGAGACCCAGTACTTC.